These T cell receptor beta chains were read from a single sample in a study of PD-1 blockade in classical Hodgkin lymphoma. Data came from immunoSEQ multiplex PCR; TCRdb stores just in-frame clones and leaves some out. This table has about 47,000 clones, nearly 80% appearing once. Material: peripheral blood mononuclear cells (PBMCs), obtained before the fourth cycle of nivolumab. The receptors here all came from a human donor with classical Hodgkin lymphoma. Each CDR3 is given with its conserved first and last residue. Each record gives: V gene, J gene, clone size, D gene, CDR3 DNA, CDR3 protein. A D gene is named only where the DNA matches it firmly. Part of the rows lack a size; the others show once, few, many or a class for expanded clones.

TRBV5-1	TRBJ2-1	.	TRBD2	TGCGCCAGCAGCCGACCTTACAGGGGGCTAGCGGGAGGGCACTACAATGAGCAGTTCTTC	CASSRPYRGLAGGHYNEQFF
TRBV5-6	TRBJ1-1	once	TRBD1	TGTGCCAGCAGCCACCCGACAGGGTCCGCTGAAGCTTTCTTT	CASSHPTGSAEAFF
TRBV7-2	TRBJ1-5	.	.	TGTGCCAGCAGCTTAGCTCAGGGCGGCAATCAGCCCCAGCATTTT	CASSLAQGGNQPQHF
TRBV27	TRBJ1-1	.	TRBD1	TGTGCCAGCAGTATACGAGGGGGCGGCATGAACACTGAAGCTTTCTTT	CASSIRGGGMNTEAFF
TRBV6-1	TRBJ2-3	.	TRBD2	TGTGCCAGCAGTGAAGTCTTAACTAGCGTTGGGGCTGTTACGCAGTATTTT	CASSEVLTSVGAVTQYF
TRBV19	TRBJ1-2	.	.	TGTGCCAGTAGTATCGCGGATGCATTCTATGGCTACACCTTC	CASSIADAFYGYTF
TRBV5-1	TRBJ2-1	once	TRBD1	TGCGCCAGCAGCTCTACAGGGGGGTCTATTGAGCAGTTCTTC	CASSSTGGSIEQFF
TRBV19	TRBJ2-4	.	.	TGTGCCAGTAGTATAGATCTCGGGTTTTCCAAAAACATTCAGTACTTC	CASSIDLGFSKNIQYF
TRBV7-8	TRBJ1-3	.	.	TGTGCCAGCAGCTTAGCTCCCACAGTAACTGGAAACACCATATATTTT	CASSLAPTVTGNTIYF
TRBV5-4	TRBJ2-5	once	.	TGTGCCAGCAGCTTGGCCGGGACCCAAGAGACCCAGTACTTC	CASSLAGTQETQYF
TRBV25-1	TRBJ1-4	.	.	TGTGCCAGCAGTGAACGGGACGCGACTAATGAAAAACTGTTTTTT	CASSERDATNEKLFF
TRBV6-1	TRBJ2-3	.	TRBD2	TGTGCCAGCAGTGAACATAAGCGGGGAGCTTTTCCCCGGCTAGATACGCAGTATTTT	CASSEHKRGAFPRLDTQYF
TRBV6-5	TRBJ1-3	.	.	TGTGCCAGCACAGGGGTTGGAAACACCATATATTTT	CASTGVGNTIYF
TRBV6-6	TRBJ1-2	.	TRBD1	TGTGCCAGCAACCCTACAGGGGATAACTATGGCTACACCTTC	CASNPTGDNYGYTF
TRBV9	TRBJ2-1	once	.	TGTGCCAGCAGCGTAGCTGTCTCCTACAATGAGCAGTTCTTC	CASSVAVSYNEQFF
TRBV16	TRBJ2-1	.	.	TGTGCCAGCAGCCAATTGGTCCGGGGCTCCTACAATGAGCAGTTCTTC	CASSQLVRGSYNEQFF